The clone carrying this TCR beta chain was seen a handful of times. TCRdb re-derived calls from the RT-PCR reads in MiXCR, one entry per CDR3 protein. The sample comprises about a million distinct CDR3 sequences, more than 15% of which are singletons, and roughly 6.4% rests with the top ten. The sample comes from a study of patients and donors after allogeneic stem cell transplantation. The trim removed 3 bases at V and 0 bases at J, leaving 9 bases unmatched. The CDR3 is 17 residues long. J is TRBJ2-5 and V is TRBV12-3 or TRBV12-4; the match to TRBD2 covers 8 bases. This receptor was taken from a human donor who was either an allogeneic HSCT recipient or a stem cell or donor lymphocyte infusion donor (not recorded which). It is not recorded whose cells these are; they may come from a transplant donor. Specimen: blood, either unsorted or a sorted T cell fraction (not recorded which). For the CDR3, the DNA is TGTGCCAGCAGTTTTGCGGGGGGAAGTAGTTACCAAGAGACCCAGTACTTC. Its translation is CASSFAGGSSYQETQYF.